Given below is one TCR beta chain in context. Its antigen remains unidentified. Amplification targeted TCR beta CDR3 regions from RNA transcripts. The primer set for the first-round RT-PCR of the TCR CDR3 was HTBI. A single record per CDR3 protein comes from TCRdb applying MiXCR to the multiplex PCR reads. The table lists 550,000 to 800,000 distinct CDR3 sequences, roughly 17% of them singletons. CDR3 length: 15 amino acids. The V segment lost 1 base and the J segment 2 bases; nucleotides outside the gene matches: 3. Germline V lookup: CDR1 MGHRA, CDR2 YSYEKL. The data derive from a study of T cells in Graves' hyperthyroidism and ophthalmopathy. Study-wide points: It was a median around 6 months before onset that the model predicted ophthalmopathy.

Fresh peripheral blood, about 9.3 ml, yielded the PBMCs. Sequencing was carried out using blood. This chain joins TRBV4-1 and TRBJ2-7; 9 nucleotides match TRBD2. The sequence was obtained from a man aged 45-65 years with Graves' hyperthyroidism. CDR3 in amino acids: CASSQGTSVPYEQYF. In DNA, the CDR3 is TGCGCCAGCAGCCAAGGGACTAGCGTTCCCTACGAGCAGTACTTC.